This TCR beta chain was found in a study of T-cell reconstitution after alpha-beta-depleted transplantation in children. Unique molecular identifiers were used to barcode this TCRbeta library. MiXCR, run by TCRdb on the PCR reads, gives a single entry per CDR3 protein. The sample lists 100,000 to 150,000 distinct CDR3 sequences; 23% were seen once. CDR1 is SGHTA and CDR2 is FQGNSA in the germline V gene. Between the trimmed V and J ends, which lost 5 bases and 14 bases, there was a span of 16 bases. CDR3 size: 12 residues. This clonotype has ten or more counts. Antigen: not known. General study points: Surviving recipient T cells and thymic progenitors produced the high day-60 TCRbeta diversity seen in some patients. When one year had passed after transplant, most T-cell counts and diversity came from newly produced T cells. Alpha-beta T cells present about two months after transplant were reported to originate from several hundred expanded graft clones.

The sample was PBMCs, mostly from graft donor cells, taken 180 days after TCRalphabeta/CD19-depleted stem cell transplant. This sequence was found in a male patient aged 2-10 years who had a stem cell transplant for chronic granulomatous disease, so the T cells may come from the graft donor. J is TRBJ2-1 and V is TRBV7-2; no reliable D call. CDR3 in amino acids: CASSTTNSPKFF. The CDR3 DNA sequence: TGTGCCAGCAGCACAACTAATTCCCCCAAGTTCTTC.